What follows are 29 T cell receptor beta chains derived from one specimen sequenced in a study of blood T cell repertoires in COVID-19. Profiled with immunoSEQ multiplex PCR; TCRdb holds only in-frame clones, not every one. This sample has roughly 100,000 clones, with 87% found just once. The material sequenced was peripheral blood. These receptors originate from a man in his forties or fifties with active COVID-19.

DNA of the CDR3: TGTGCCAGTAGTACCGGGAACACAGATACGCAGTATTTT. Translation gives CASSTGNTDTQYF. The chain combines TRBV19 with TRBJ2-3; possible D gene TRBD2, 5 bases. The CDR3 is 13 residues long. CDR1 and CDR2 from the germline V gene are LNHDA and SQIVND (reference sequence). V was pared by 4 bases and J by 2 bases, with 7 bases between.

V and J are TRBV13 and TRBJ2-3; 7 bases are shared with TRBD1. With V trimmed by 5 bases and J by 6 bases, 2 bases remained unmatched. The CDR3 has 12 residues. Germline CDR1 PRHDT, CDR2 FYEKMQ (reference sequence). CDR3 in amino acids: CASSRTGDTQYF. The CDR3 region has the DNA TGTGCCAGCAGCCGGACAGGTGATACGCAGTATTTT.

A few counts support this clone. The rearrangement uses TRBV7-9 and TRBJ1-1; D not resolved. The CDR3 length is 16 residues. Trimming left V 1 base short and J 1 base short, with 13 bases between. CDR1 SEHNR and CDR2 FQNEAQ come from the germline V gene (reference sequence). CDR3 region: CASSLDGWGGNTEAFF. The CDR3 bases are TGTGCCAGCAGCTTAGATGGGTGGGGAGGGAACACTGAAGCTTTCTTT.

There are a few counts of this clone. The rearrangement joins TRBV7-9 to TRBJ1-3, with TRBD1 matching 7 bases. The CDR3 is 15 residues long. V trimming: 6 bases; J trimming: 2 bases; junction bases outside the gene matches: 7. CDR1 is SEHNR, CDR2 FQNEAQ, per germline (reference sequence). The CDR3 is CASRQDRLPGNTIYF. CDR3 nucleotides: TGTGCCAGCAGGCAGGACAGGCTTCCTGGAAACACCATATATTTT.

This chain joins TRBV30 and TRBJ1-3; maybe TRBD1 (5 bases). The CDR3 sequence is 14 residues long. V lost 0 bases to trimming and J lost 4 bases, with 10 bases between them. Germline CDR1 GTSNPN, CDR2 SVGIG (reference sequence). The CDR3, as DNA: TGTGCCTGGAGTGTAGGGGCGGCCGGAAACACCATATATTTT. Translated, it gives CAWSVGAAGNTIYF.

The chain couples TRBV7-2 to TRBJ1-5; D unclear. Germline loops: CDR1 SGHTA, CDR2 FQGNSA. The CDR3 is made up of 14 amino acids. Between the trimmed V and J ends, which lost 2 bases and 4 bases, there was a span of 9 bases. The CDR3 bases are TGTGCCAGCAGCTTACGGCGGGGAAATCAGCCCCAGCATTTT. Translation gives CASSLRRGNQPQHF.

V is TRBV19 and J is TRBJ1-5, with no clear D. V shed 2 bases and J shed 5 bases, with 22 bases lying between them. The CDR3 totals 18 residues. The germline gives CDR1 LNHDA, CDR2 SQIVND (reference sequence). CDR3: CASSISGLPPHTYQPQHF. DNA for the CDR3: TGTGCCAGTAGTATATCGGGGTTGCCACCTCATACATATCAGCCCCAGCATTTT.

V is TRBV6-5 and J is TRBJ2-1; TRBD1 might be the D (6 bases). Trimming took 8 bases from V and 2 from J, leaving 16 bases between them. The CDR3 sequence is 15 residues long. Germline V gene lookup returns CDR1 MNHEY and CDR2 SVGAGI. CDR3 amino acids: CASSLQGDTYNEQFF. The CDR3 DNA is TGTGCCAGCTCTCTTCAAGGGGACACCTACAATGAGCAGTTCTTC.

V and J are TRBV4-2 and TRBJ2-7, with a weak D call TRBD2 (5 bases). The CDR3 runs 15 residues. The germline gives CDR1 LGHNA, CDR2 YNFKEQ. The V end was cut by 0 bases, the J end by 2 bases, with 11 bases between. For the CDR3, the DNA is TGTGCCAGCAGCCAAGATCTTAGCGCTACCTACGAGCAGTACTTC. This sequence encodes CASSQDLSATYEQYF.

This rearrangement joins TRBV3-1 (or the pseudogene TRBV3-2) to TRBJ2-7, with 8 positions matching TRBD2. Trimming took 1 base from V and 6 from J; bases not matched to a gene: 5. This CDR3 spans 14 amino acids. Per the germline V gene, CDR1 is LGHDT and CDR2 is YNNKEL (reference sequence). As DNA, the CDR3 is TGTGCCAGCAGCCAAGCGGGGGGGAGGGGCGAGCAGTACTTC. Translating it yields CASSQAGGRGEQYF.

The gene calls are TRBV28 and TRBJ2-1; D is perhaps TRBD2 (7 bases). The CDR3 is made up of 17 amino acids. With 6 bases removed from V and 4 bases from J, the gap between germline ends came to 22 bases. Germline values: CDR1 MDHEN, CDR2 SYDVKM. CDR3 residues: CASSLRSRGARYNEQFF. The CDR3 DNA sequence: TGTGCCAGCAGCCTAAGGAGCCGGGGGGCCAGGTACAATGAGCAGTTCTTC. The entire variable domain, with the rest obtained from reference TRBV28 and TRBJ2-1, is as follows: DVKVTQSSRYLVKRTGEKVFLECVQDMDHENMFWYRQDPGLGLRLIYFSYDVKMKEKGDIPEGYSVSREKKERFSLILESASTNQTSMYLCASSLRSRGARYNEQFFGPGTRLTVL.

The chain employs TRBV19 and TRBJ1-1, with TRBD1 identical over 8 bases. Germline CDR1 reads LNHDA; CDR2 reads SQIVND (reference sequence). Trimming removed 7 bases from V and 3 bases from J; junction bases left unmatched: 10. The CDR3 is 15 residues long. Here the CDR3 DNA reads TGTGCCAGTAAAACGGCAGGGGGCATGCACACTGAAGCTTTCTTT. Protein: CASKTAGGMHTEAFF. Drawing the rest from reference TRBV19 and TRBJ1-1, the complete variable domain is DGGITQSPKYLFRKEGQNVTLSCEQNLNHDAMYWYRQDPGQGLRLIYYSQIVNDFQKGDIAEGYSVSREKKESFPLTVTSAQKNPTAFYLCASKTAGGMHTEAFFGQGTRLTVV.

V usage is TRBV25-1 and J usage is TRBJ1-2; 7 bases match TRBD1. The germline V gene has CDR1 MGHDK and CDR2 SYGVNS. V lost 6 bases to trimming and J lost 5 bases; unmatched junction nucleotides: 18. The CDR3 has 17 residues. CDR3 sequence reads: CASSGGGGPGLIYGYTF. Written as DNA, the CDR3 is TGTGCCAGCAGCGGTGGAGGGGGCCCGGGGTTAATATATGGCTACACCTTC.

The chain is built from TRBV10-1 and TRBJ2-5; 12 nucleotides line up with TRBD2. V trimming: 11 bases; J trimming: 5 bases; junction bases outside the gene matches: 12. The CDR3 contains 15 residues. Germline V gene lookup returns CDR1 WNHNN and CDR2 SYGVQD (reference sequence). The CDR3 DNA reads as TGCGCCGACCCTGAACTAGCGGGGGGCTGGGAGACCCAGTACTTC. It encodes CADPELAGGWETQYF.

This clone was picked up one time. V gene TRBV11-2 combines with J gene TRBJ2-1; 8 bases align to TRBD1. V dropped 5 bases and J dropped 4; count of bases not matched to a gene: 10. Per the germline V gene, CDR1 is SGHAT and CDR2 is FQNNGV. The length of the CDR3 is 16 residues. CDR3 region: CASSLTGTGPYNEQFF. The CDR3 DNA sequence: TGTGCCAGCAGCCTAACCGGGACAGGCCCATACAATGAGCAGTTCTTC. Using reference TRBV11-2 and TRBJ2-1 for the parts outside the CDR3, the full variable domain is EAGVAQSPRYKIIEKRQSVAFWCNPISGHATLYWYQQILGQGPKLLIQFQNNGVVDDSQLPKDRFSAERLKGVDSTLKIQPAKLEDSAVYLCASSLTGTGPYNEQFFGPGTRLTVL.

This clone was counted a few times. The chain recombines TRBV3-1 (or the pseudogene TRBV3-2) with TRBJ2-4; the D gene is possibly TRBD1 (6 bases). The CDR3 consists of 13 residues. CDR1 LGHDT and CDR2 YNNKEL come from the germline V gene (reference sequence). Trimming took off 1 base at V and 7 bases at J, with 8 bases between the two ends. The CDR3 reads CASSQAGVNIQYF. CDR3 nucleotide sequence: TGTGCCAGCAGCCAAGCAGGGGTGAACATTCAGTACTTC.

The rearrangement links TRBV7-9 to TRBJ1-1; D unresolved. This CDR3 has 14 residues. Germline V gene lookup returns CDR1 SEHNR and CDR2 FQNEAQ (reference sequence). V lost 2 bases and J 2 bases, leaving 9 bases between the germline ends. CDR3 nucleotide sequence: TGTGCCAGCAGCTTATATTCTGTAAACACTGAAGCTTTCTTT. As protein: CASSLYSVNTEAFF.

The V gene is TRBV4-2, the J gene TRBJ2-2, with 10 bases that match TRBD1. In germline, CDR1 is LGHNA, CDR2 YNFKEQ. The J segment lost 7 bases and the V segment lost 3 bases, leaving 2 bases of the junction unmatched. There are 14 residues in the CDR3. DNA of the CDR3: TGTGCCAGCAGCCATAGGGACAGGGGCGGGGAGCTGTTTTTT. Translating gives CASSHRDRGGELFF.

This chain connects TRBV5-4 to TRBJ2-3; a weak D match, TRBD1 (6 bases). This CDR3 is built from 15 residues. Germline V gives CDR1 SGHNT, CDR2 YYREEE (reference sequence). V lost 0 bases and J lost 1, with 9 bases in between. CDR3 region: CASSLAAGGTDTQYF. In DNA form, the CDR3 reads TGTGCCAGCAGCTTGGCGGCAGGGGGCACAGATACGCAGTATTTT.

The chain employs TRBV2 and TRBJ1-5, with 9 bases identical to TRBD1. This CDR3 has 16 residues. Germline values: CDR1 SNHLY, CDR2 FYNNEI. The V segment lost 0 bases and the J segment 5 bases; nucleotides outside the gene matches: 5. This chain's CDR3 is CASSEAAGQGHQPQHF. CDR3 DNA: TGTGCCAGCAGTGAAGCCGCGGGACAGGGCCATCAGCCCCAGCATTTT.

The sample holds one count of this clone. The V call is TRBV6-5, the J call TRBJ1-1; a possible D gene is TRBD1 (6 bases). Between the trimmed V and J ends, which lost 6 bases and 1 base, there was a span of 9 bases. This CDR3 contains 13 residues. The germline gives CDR1 MNHEY, CDR2 SVGAGI. CDR3 residues: CASRRTANTEAFF. CDR3 nucleotides: TGTGCCAGCAGACGGACAGCGAACACTGAAGCTTTCTTT.

This chain joins TRBV5-4 and TRBJ1-5; 7 bases match TRBD1. The V segment lost 3 bases and the J segment 5 bases; nucleotides outside the gene matches: 5. The CDR3 length is 14 residues. CDR1 and CDR2 from the germline V gene are SGHNT and YYREEE (reference sequence). The CDR3 nucleotides are TGTGCCAGCAGCTCACAGGGGAAGGATCAGCCCCAGCATTTT. Its translation: CASSSQGKDQPQHF.

This sequence joins TRBV11-3 and TRBJ2-3, with a weak D call TRBD2 (6 bases). This CDR3 is 13 amino acids long. Germline assignment: CDR1 SGHNT and CDR2 YENEEA. V lost 4 bases and J lost 3, with 8 bases in between. The CDR3: CASSSRGTDTQYF. CDR3 sequence (DNA): TGTGCCAGCAGCTCCCGGGGGACAGATACGCAGTATTTT.

The rearrangement joins TRBV6-1 to TRBJ2-5; no firm D call. Trimming left V 10 bases short and J 4 bases short, with 10 bases between. Germline lookup yields CDR1 MNHNS and CDR2 SASEGT. This CDR3 spans 11 amino acids. In DNA, the CDR3 is TGTGCCACCGGGTTGGGAGAGACCCAGTACTTC. Amino acids: CATGLGETQYF.

The chain joins TRBV11-2 to TRBJ2-2; D not resolved. CDR1 is SGHAT, CDR2 FQNNGV, per germline. The V gene lost 5 bases and the J gene lost 5 bases, with 9 bases spanning the gap. The CDR3 contains 13 residues. The CDR3 bases are TGTGCCAGCAGCCCTCGTTTGACCGGGGAGCTGTTTTTT. It translates to CASSPRLTGELFF.

V is TRBV15 and J is TRBJ2-5; weak D call: TRBD2 (6 bases). This CDR3 is built from 16 residues. Per germline, CDR1 LNHNV and CDR2 YYDKDF (reference sequence). V was clipped by 1 base and J by 4 bases, with 16 bases between them. The CDR3 nucleotides read TGTGCCACCAGCAGAGGGGGGTCGGGGGATGTAGAGACCCAGTACTTC. Amino acid sequence: CATSRGGSGDVETQYF.

The V and J genes are TRBV11-1 and TRBJ2-5; D unclear. The V end was cut by 4 bases, the J end by 4 bases, with 7 bases between. The CDR3 is 12 amino acids. The V gene's germline CDR1 is SGHAT and CDR2 FQDESV (reference sequence). This CDR3 is CASSYRAETQYF. The CDR3 bases are TGTGCCAGCAGCTACAGAGCAGAGACCCAGTACTTC.

This chain joins TRBV5-6 and TRBJ1-6; D remains unclear. CDR3 length: 13 residues. V dropped 2 bases and J dropped 10 bases, with 10 bases sitting between them. Germline V gives CDR1 SGHDT, CDR2 YYEEEE. Here the CDR3 reads CASSFRGSSPLHF. The CDR3, as DNA: TGTGCCAGCAGCTTCCGGGGTTCCTCACCCCTCCACTTT.

The genes are TRBV5-4 and TRBJ2-4; D possibly corresponds to TRBD2 (5 bases). The V gene lost 1 base and the J gene lost 3 bases, with 17 bases spanning the gap. CDR3 length: 17 residues. Looked up from germline, CDR1 is SGHNT and CDR2 is YYREEE (reference sequence). CDR3 protein: CASSLSLGSWGKNIQYF. For the CDR3, the DNA is TGTGCCAGCAGCTTGTCGCTAGGGAGCTGGGGCAAAAACATTCAGTACTTC.